Shown below are 29 T cell receptor beta chains from a single sample sequenced in a study of T cells in Graves' hyperthyroidism and ophthalmopathy. The investigators amplified TCR beta CDR3 regions from RNA transcripts. The HTBI primer set was used in a first-round RT-PCR of the TCR CDR3. Via MiXCR, TCRdb re-called the multiplex PCR reads, giving one row per CDR3 protein. The repertoire consists of about 640,000 distinct CDR3 sequences, with around 21% occurring once and the leading ten covering under 35%. The sample consisted of blood. The receptors were gathered from a man aged 25-45 years with Graves' ophthalmopathy.

About this clonotype: Being one base from a much bigger clone, this may be a read error. This sequence joins TRBV11-2 and TRBJ2-1; D is perhaps TRBD2 (7 bases). Germline V gives CDR1 SGHAT, CDR2 FQNNGV. CDR3 length: 16 residues. The CDR3 spells CASSLVAGAAYNEQSF. CDR3 nucleotide sequence: TGTGCCAGCAGCTTAGTCGCGGGGGCCGCCTACAATGAGCAGTCCTTC.

This clonotype has a count of ten or more. The chain uses TRBV5-1 and TRBJ2-5; 8 bases match TRBD1. The germline V gene has CDR1 SGHRS and CDR2 YFSETQ. This CDR3 has 14 residues. With V trimmed by 4 bases and J by 3 bases, 5 bases remained unmatched. CDR3: CASSGGQGKETQYF. CDR3 DNA sequence: TGCGCCAGCAGCGGCGGACAGGGAAAAGAGACCCAGTACTTC.

This clonotype has more than one count but fewer than ten. The chain employs TRBV5-4 and TRBJ2-1; 9 bases line up with TRBD2. This CDR3 spans 16 amino acids. The V and J ends lost 8 bases and 10 bases, in that order; junction bases with no gene match: 19. Germline V gives CDR1 SGHNT, CDR2 YYREEE (reference sequence). The CDR3 DNA reads TGTGCCAGTTCTCGAGCAGGCGCGGGAGGGCCTGGAGAGCAGTTCTTC. This gives the protein CASSRAGAGGPGEQFF.

The chain is built from TRBV27 and TRBJ1-4; D is unresolved. V shed 6 bases and J shed 3 bases, with 14 bases lying between them. Germline CDR1 reads MNHEY; CDR2 reads SMNVEV (reference sequence). The CDR3 runs 15 residues. CDR3 sequence: CASSRRTGSNEKLFF. The CDR3 nucleotides read TGTGCCAGCAGCCGAAGGACGGGGTCTAATGAAAAACTGTTTTTT.

This clonotype was seen repeatedly, ten times or more. The rearrangement links TRBV5-1 to TRBJ2-7; 8 nucleotides agree with TRBD2. This CDR3 spans 15 amino acids. V lost 0 bases, J lost 2 bases, and 4 bases stayed unmatched. Germline CDR1 reads SGHRS; CDR2 reads YFSETQ. As DNA, the CDR3 is TGCGCCAGCAGCTTGGGAAATAGCGGGACCTACGAGCAGTACTTC. It is translated as CASSLGNSGTYEQYF.

The table lists this clonotype with a few counts. This rearrangement joins TRBV7-9 to TRBJ1-1, with a possible D match to TRBD1 (5 bases). Trimming pared 1 base from V and 4 bases from J, leaving 13 bases between. Germline assignment: CDR1 SEHNR and CDR2 FQNEAQ (reference sequence). This CDR3 spans 15 amino acids. CDR3 sequence: CASSLVPGQSTEAFF. For the CDR3, the DNA is TGTGCCAGCAGCTTAGTCCCGGGGCAGAGCACTGAAGCTTTCTTT.

This clonotype has more than one count but fewer than ten. This sequence joins TRBV29-1 and TRBJ2-7; TRBD2 matches at 7 bases. With 3 bases clipped from V and 5 bases from J, the junction kept 4 bases outside the gene matches. Germline assignment: CDR1 SQVTM and CDR2 ANQGSEA. The CDR3 is made up of 12 amino acids. The CDR3 spells CSVEGRAHEQYF. CDR3 coding DNA: TGCAGCGTTGAGGGGAGGGCGCACGAGCAGTACTTC.

This clonotype was seen many times. The V and J genes are TRBV28 and TRBJ2-1; D is possibly TRBD1 (8 bases). V shed 7 bases and J shed 6 bases, with 28 bases lying between them. Germline V gene data show CDR1 as MDHEN and CDR2 as SYDVKM. The CDR3 length is 18 residues. The CDR3 spells CASTLDRGWFGGTNEQFF. In DNA form, the CDR3 reads TGTGCCAGCACCTTAGACAGGGGTTGGTTCGGGGGGACCAATGAGCAGTTCTTC.

This clonotype was detected many times. The chain employs TRBV18 and TRBJ1-4; no clear D. CDR1 is KGHSH and CDR2 is LQKENI in the germline V gene. The CDR3 spans 16 residues. Trimming removed 8 bases from V and 0 bases from J, with 16 bases in between. The CDR3: CASSPLSGATNEKLFF. Written as DNA, the CDR3 is TGTGCCAGCAGTCCCTTATCGGGTGCAACTAATGAAAAACTGTTTTTT.

The J gene is TRBJ2-6, the V gene TRBV19, with 13 bases matching TRBD2. This CDR3 spans 19 amino acids. Per germline, CDR1 LNHDA and CDR2 SQIVND (reference sequence). Unmatched junction bases numbered 9, after V lost 6 bases and J lost 1 base. CDR3 sequence reads: CASRFLGLAGESGANVLTF. The CDR3, as DNA: TGTGCCAGTAGGTTCCTCGGACTAGCGGGAGAGTCTGGGGCCAACGTCCTGACTTTC.

The table lists this clonotype with many counts. This chain links TRBV6-1 with TRBJ1-1; tentatively, D is TRBD1 (6 bases). CDR3 size: 16 residues. Trimming stripped 2 bases from V and 1 base from J, with 14 bases between. The germline CDR1 and CDR2 sequences are MNHNS and SASEGT. DNA of the CDR3: TGTGCCAGCAGTGAACCCCTAGAGGGGGAGAACACTGAAGCTTTCTTT. This codes for CASSEPLEGENTEAFF.

The rearrangement uses TRBV20-1 and TRBJ1-3; perhaps TRBD1 as D (5 bases). Trimming shortened V by 0 bases and J by 2 bases, and 11 bases separated the two germline ends. Germline values: CDR1 DFQATT, CDR2 SNEGSKA (reference sequence). The CDR3 has 15 residues. The CDR3 protein is CSARDLVGPGNTIYF. The CDR3 DNA reads as TGCAGTGCTAGAGATCTGGTGGGGCCTGGAAACACCATATATTTT.

The sample holds a few counts of this clonotype. V is TRBV28 and J is TRBJ1-3; 8 nucleotides align to TRBD1. Germline V gene lookup returns CDR1 MDHEN and CDR2 SYDVKM. This CDR3 region has 17 residues. Trimming at V came to 4 bases and at J to 0 bases, leaving 8 bases not matched to a gene. CDR3 in DNA: TGTGCCAGCAGTTGGGCAGGGGGCCGACTCTCTGGAAACACCATATATTTT. Translated: CASSWAGGRLSGNTIYF.

This clonotype has more than one count but fewer than ten. This rearrangement joins TRBV6-2 or TRBV6-3 to TRBJ2-5, with 12 bases aligning to TRBD1. The V segment lost 7 bases and the J segment 5 bases; nucleotides outside the gene matches: 8. CDR1 MNHEY and CDR2 SVGEGT come from the germline V gene. This CDR3 region has 15 residues. This CDR3 reads CASTLGTGGAETQYF. CDR3 in DNA: TGTGCCAGCACCCTGGGGACAGGGGGCGCGGAGACCCAGTACTTC.

The sample holds many counts of this clonotype. The chain recombines TRBV6-1 with TRBJ1-1; tentatively, D is TRBD1 (5 bases). Germline CDR1 reads MNHNS; CDR2 reads SASEGT. With 6 bases removed from V and 6 bases from J, the gap between germline ends came to 14 bases. The CDR3 is 13 residues long. CDR3 bases: TGTGCCAGCAGAGAGACGCAGGGCGCTGAAGCTTTCTTT. Its translation: CASRETQGAEAFF.

This clonotype was found many times. This chain joins TRBV20-1 and TRBJ2-1, with 8 bases that match TRBD2. Germline V gene lookup returns CDR1 DFQATT and CDR2 SNEGSKA (reference sequence). J was trimmed by 0 bases and V by 6 bases; bases with no gene match: 10. This CDR3 has 16 amino acids. CDR3 nucleotide sequence: TGCAGTGCACCCCCAGCGGGAGATTCCTCCTACAATGAGCAGTTCTTC. The encoded protein is CSAPPAGDSSYNEQFF.

This clonotype was observed many times. This sequence joins TRBV5-4 and TRBJ2-3, with 10 bases fitting TRBD2. Trimming at V came to 5 bases and at J to 2 bases, leaving 8 bases not matched to a gene. This CDR3 is built from 16 residues. Germline V gives CDR1 SGHNT, CDR2 YYREEE (reference sequence). The CDR3 nucleotides read TGTGCCAGCAGTCCCCGACTAGCGGGTTCCACAGATACGCAGTATTTT. Its translation: CASSPRLAGSTDTQYF.

V usage is TRBV18 and J usage is TRBJ2-7; a possible D gene is TRBD2 (5 bases). The CDR3 is made up of 16 amino acids. CDR1 and CDR2 (germline): KGHSH, LQKENI. V lost 3 bases, J lost 1 base, and 16 bases lay in between. The DNA for the CDR3 is TGTGCCAGCTCACCGCCGAGAGGGAGCGGATCCTACGAGCAGTACTTC. Its protein is CASSPPRGSGSYEQYF.

The V call is TRBV14, the J call TRBJ2-1; TRBD2 might be the D (6 bases). The germline V gene encodes CDR1 SGHDN and CDR2 FVKESK. The CDR3 contains 17 residues. V lost 4 bases and J 4 bases, leaving 20 bases between the germline ends. CDR3 sequence: CASSPFGSGWGYNEQFF. The CDR3 region has the DNA TGTGCCAGCAGCCCCTTCGGGAGCGGGTGGGGGTACAATGAGCAGTTCTTC.

The chain has TRBV5-5 and TRBJ1-4; unclear D gene. This CDR3 is 15 amino acids long. Germline CDR1 reads SGHKS; CDR2 reads YYEKEE (reference sequence). V was trimmed by 4 bases and J by 4 bases, leaving 14 bases between them. The CDR3 protein is CASSDLRRVNEKLFF. The CDR3, as DNA: TGTGCCAGCAGCGACCTTCGGCGTGTTAATGAAAAACTGTTTTTT.

J is TRBJ2-7 and V is TRBV29-1; TRBD2 agrees at 8 bases. J lost 0 bases, V lost 5 bases, and 9 bases had no gene match. Per germline, CDR1 SQVTM and CDR2 ANQGSEA. CDR3 length equals 15 residues. The CDR3 loop is CSVWDSGTSSYEQYF. CDR3 bases: TGCAGCGTTTGGGATAGCGGGACTTCCTCCTACGAGCAGTACTTC.

The chain is built from TRBV20-1 and TRBJ2-3, with D perhaps matching TRBD2 (6 bases). CDR1 DFQATT and CDR2 SNEGSKA come from the germline V gene (reference sequence). The CDR3 totals 16 residues. Trimming cost V 5 bases and J 4 bases, with 22 bases left between them. Here the CDR3 reads CSAPITGLRLSDTQYF. For the CDR3, the DNA is TGCAGTGCTCCCATCACGGGACTCAGACTTTCAGATACGCAGTATTTT.

This clonotype occurred a few times. The chain employs TRBV19 and TRBJ1-5; D remains ambiguous. CDR3 length equals 15 residues. The V end lost 3 bases, the J end lost 6 bases, and 15 bases lay between the germline ends. Germline CDR1 reads LNHDA; CDR2 reads SQIVND (reference sequence). The CDR3 coding sequence is TGTGCCAGTAGTATGGTAGAGAGTGGAGGTCAGCCCCAGCATTTT. Amino acids: CASSMVESGGQPQHF.

The V gene is TRBV18, the J gene TRBJ1-3; D unclear. Germline CDR1 and CDR2: KGHSH and LQKENI. This CDR3 has 13 amino acids. V dropped 5 bases and J dropped 5 bases, with 10 bases sitting between them. CDR3 amino acids: CASSTGIRNTIYF. For the CDR3, the DNA is TGTGCCAGCTCAACGGGCATCAGAAACACCATATATTTT. Based on the CDR3 plus reference TRBV18 and TRBJ1-3, the full variable domain is NAGVMQNPRHLVRRRGQEARLRCSPMKGHSHVYWYRQLPEEGLKFMVYLQKENIIDESGMPKERFSAEFPKEGPSILRIQQVVRGDSAAYFCASSTGIRNTIYFGEGSWLTVV.

This clonotype has a count of ten or more. The J gene is TRBJ2-7, the V gene TRBV28; 7 positions agree with TRBD2. Germline V gives CDR1 MDHEN, CDR2 SYDVKM. The V gene end was trimmed by 6 bases and the J gene end by 4 bases; junction bases not matched to a gene: 18. The CDR3 runs to 17 residues. The CDR3 protein is CASSSLSRWEGLYEQYF. CDR3 nucleotide sequence: TGTGCCAGCAGCAGTTTATCGCGGTGGGAGGGCCTATACGAGCAGTACTTC.

V gene TRBV27 combines with J gene TRBJ2-1, with D unresolved. In germline, CDR1 is MNHEY, CDR2 SMNVEV (reference sequence). This CDR3 has 14 amino acids. Trimming cost V 0 bases and J 6 bases, with 9 bases left between them. CDR3 nucleotides: TGTGCCAGCAGTTTATCCCCACCGACCAATGAGCAGTTCTTC. It yields the protein CASSLSPPTNEQFF.

The J gene is TRBJ2-2, the V gene TRBV27; 7 nucleotides line up with TRBD1. Germline V gene data show CDR1 as MNHEY and CDR2 as SMNVEV (reference sequence). Trimming at V came to 4 bases and at J to 0 bases, leaving 5 bases not matched to a gene. This CDR3 has 16 amino acids. The CDR3 coding sequence is TGTGCCAGCAGTTCTCCGGGACAGCCGAACACCGGGGAGCTGTTTTTT. Protein: CASSSPGQPNTGELFF.

This clonotype was counted at least ten times. Here the CDR3 DNA reads TGTGCCAGCAGCCCCATCCAACCAGGGACAGGGGCCTACAATGAGCAGTTCTTC. Its protein product is CASSPIQPGTGAYNEQFF. This chain connects TRBV28 to TRBJ2-1; 10 bases line up with TRBD1. The CDR3 is 18 amino acids. Looked up from germline, CDR1 is MDHEN and CDR2 is SYDVKM. The trim removed 6 bases at V and 2 bases at J, leaving 13 bases unmatched.

This clonotype came up many times. This chain links TRBV6-1 with TRBJ2-7, with D possibly TRBD2 on 5 matching bases. This CDR3 comprises 13 residues. Germline CDR1 MNHNS, CDR2 SASEGT. V shed 4 bases and J shed 9 bases, with 16 bases lying between them. The DNA of the CDR3 is TGTGCCAGCAGTGTCGAGGGTTCGGGTGCGCAGTACTTC. This sequence encodes CASSVEGSGAQYF.